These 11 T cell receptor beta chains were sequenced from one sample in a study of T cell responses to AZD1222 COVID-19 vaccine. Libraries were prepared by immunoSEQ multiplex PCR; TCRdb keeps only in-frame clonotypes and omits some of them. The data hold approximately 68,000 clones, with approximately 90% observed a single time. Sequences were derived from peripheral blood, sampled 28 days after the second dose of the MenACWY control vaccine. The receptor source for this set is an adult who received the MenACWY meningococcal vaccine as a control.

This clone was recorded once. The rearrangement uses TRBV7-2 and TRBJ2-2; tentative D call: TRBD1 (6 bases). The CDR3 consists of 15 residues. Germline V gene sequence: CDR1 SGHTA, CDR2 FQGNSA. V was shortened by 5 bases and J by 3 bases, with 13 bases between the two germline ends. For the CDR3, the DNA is TGTGCCAGCAGCCCGCGACAGGTCTACACCGGGGAGCTGTTTTTT. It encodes CASSPRQVYTGELFF.

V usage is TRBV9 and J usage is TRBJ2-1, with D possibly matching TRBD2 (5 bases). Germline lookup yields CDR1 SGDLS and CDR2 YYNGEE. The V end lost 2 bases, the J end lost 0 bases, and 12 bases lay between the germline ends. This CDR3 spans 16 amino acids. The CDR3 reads CASSVGESSSYNEQFF. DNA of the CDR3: TGTGCCAGCAGCGTTGGGGAGTCGAGCTCCTACAATGAGCAGTTCTTC.

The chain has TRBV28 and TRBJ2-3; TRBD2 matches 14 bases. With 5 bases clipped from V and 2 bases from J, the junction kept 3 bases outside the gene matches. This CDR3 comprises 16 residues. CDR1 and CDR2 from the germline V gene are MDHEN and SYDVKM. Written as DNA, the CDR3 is TGTGCCAGCAGTCCGACTAGCGGGGGGGTCACAGATACGCAGTATTTT. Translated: CASSPTSGGVTDTQYF.

Here the CDR3 reads CASSKEAGQREGQDNSPLHF. CDR3 DNA: TGTGCCAGCAGCAAAGAGGCCGGGCAGAGAGAGGGACAGGATAATTCACCCCTCCACTTT. The chain couples TRBV21-1 to TRBJ1-6; the table's TRBD1 call for D was not verified on the DNA. TRBV21-1 is a known pseudogene. The CDR3 has 20 amino acids.

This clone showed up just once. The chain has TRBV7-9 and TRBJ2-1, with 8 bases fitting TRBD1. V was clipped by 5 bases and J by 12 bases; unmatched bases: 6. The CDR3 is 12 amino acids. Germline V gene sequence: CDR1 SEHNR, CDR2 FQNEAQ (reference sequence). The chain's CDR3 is CASSPQGAVQFF. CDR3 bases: TGTGCCAGCAGCCCCCAGGGGGCTGTGCAGTTCTTC.

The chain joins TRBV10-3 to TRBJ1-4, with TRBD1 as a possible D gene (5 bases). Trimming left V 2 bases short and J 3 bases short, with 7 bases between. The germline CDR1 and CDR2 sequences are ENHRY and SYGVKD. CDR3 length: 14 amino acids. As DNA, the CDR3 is TGTGCCATCAGTGAGCGGGGGTCTAATGAAAAACTGTTTTTT. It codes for CAISERGSNEKLFF.

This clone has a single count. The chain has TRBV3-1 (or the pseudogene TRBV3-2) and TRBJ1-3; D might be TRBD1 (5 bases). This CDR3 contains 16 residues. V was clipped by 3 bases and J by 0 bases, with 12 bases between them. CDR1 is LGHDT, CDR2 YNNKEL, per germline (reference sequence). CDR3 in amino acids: CASSQSVGGSGNTIYF. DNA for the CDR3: TGTGCCAGCAGCCAGTCCGTCGGGGGCTCTGGAAACACCATATATTTT.

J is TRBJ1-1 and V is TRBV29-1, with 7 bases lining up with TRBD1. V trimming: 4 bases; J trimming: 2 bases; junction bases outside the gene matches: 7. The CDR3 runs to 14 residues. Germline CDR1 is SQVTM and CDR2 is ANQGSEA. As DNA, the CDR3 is TGCAGCGTTGTAACGGGACAGCCAAACACTGAAGCTTTCTTT. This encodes CSVVTGQPNTEAFF. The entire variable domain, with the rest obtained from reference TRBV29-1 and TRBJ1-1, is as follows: SAVISQKPSRDICQRGTSLTIQCQVDSQVTMMFWYRQQPGQSLTLIATANQGSEATYESGFVIDKFPISRPNLTFSTLTVSNMSPEDSSIYLCSVVTGQPNTEAFFGQGTRLTVV.

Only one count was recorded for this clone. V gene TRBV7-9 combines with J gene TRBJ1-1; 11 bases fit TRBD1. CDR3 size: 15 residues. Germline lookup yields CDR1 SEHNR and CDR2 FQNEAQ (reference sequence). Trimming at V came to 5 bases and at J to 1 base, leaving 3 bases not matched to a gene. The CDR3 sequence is CASSLGQGGNTEAFF. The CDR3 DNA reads TGTGCCAGCAGCCTGGGACAGGGGGGGAACACTGAAGCTTTCTTT.

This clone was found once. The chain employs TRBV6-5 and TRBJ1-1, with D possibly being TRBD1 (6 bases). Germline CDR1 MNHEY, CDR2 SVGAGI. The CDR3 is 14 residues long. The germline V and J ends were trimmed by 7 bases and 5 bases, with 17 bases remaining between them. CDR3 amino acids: CASMKRGLGTEAFF. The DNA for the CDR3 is TGTGCCAGCATGAAAAGGGGGTTGGGGACTGAAGCTTTCTTT.

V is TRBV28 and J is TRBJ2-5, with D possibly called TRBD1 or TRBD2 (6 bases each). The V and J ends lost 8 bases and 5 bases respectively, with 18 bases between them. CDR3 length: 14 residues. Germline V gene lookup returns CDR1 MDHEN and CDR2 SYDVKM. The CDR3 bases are TGTGCCAGCGGCGGGATACAGGGCTCGGAGACCCAGTACTTC. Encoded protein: CASGGIQGSETQYF.